This T cell receptor beta chain was captured by sequencing in a study of cytomegalovirus exposure and HLA in healthy donors. Donors had nominal health at sampling but likely had unrecorded immune exposures. With 60 Vbeta and 13 Jbeta primers, the PCR was carried out. Libraries were prepared by immunoSEQ multiplex PCR; TCRdb keeps only in-frame clonotypes and omits some of them. The sample's table shows some 110,000 clones. Sequencing was performed on PBMCs. This TCR was recovered from a man between 25 and 39 years old in good health and CMV-seronegative.

CDR3: CASSQDKPGDRTQYF. In DNA form, the CDR3 reads TGCGCCAGCAGCCAAGATAAACCGGGGGATCGGACCCAGTACTTC. This chain connects TRBV4-1 to TRBJ2-5, with D possibly matching TRBD2 (6 bases). Germline V gene data show CDR1 as MGHRA and CDR2 as YSYEKL. Between the trimmed V and J ends, which lost 0 bases and 7 bases, there was a span of 15 bases. The CDR3 has 15 residues.